A single sample gave rise to the 22 T cell receptor beta chains below, sequenced in a study of shared clonotypes between healthy human individuals. The data were produced by immunoSEQ multiplex PCR, yet TCRdb's version contains in-frame clones alone and is incomplete. The sample has 2 million to 2.5 million clones, around 95% seen once. The specimen sequenced was naive CD4+ T cells sorted from blood. Described subset: CD45RA+ positively selected. These receptors were taken from a man aged 18 to 29 in good health.

The chain joins TRBV30 to TRBJ2-4, with TRBD1 matching 7 bases. From germline, CDR1 is GTSNPN and CDR2 SVGIG (reference sequence). The V and J ends lost 1 base and 11 bases, in that order; junction bases with no gene match: 5. This CDR3 has 12 residues. The CDR3 is CAWSDRGLVQYF. CDR3 sequence (DNA): TGTGCCTGGAGTGATAGGGGGCTAGTTCAGTACTTC.

The chain links TRBV7-2 to TRBJ1-3, with unresolved D. V was clipped by 3 bases and J by 0 bases, with 12 bases between them. Germline values: CDR1 SGHTA, CDR2 FQGNSA. The CDR3 is 16 amino acids. The CDR3 sequence is CASSFSSTSSGNTIYF. CDR3 nucleotide sequence: TGTGCCAGCAGCTTTTCTTCTACAAGCTCTGGAAACACCATATATTTT. Full variable domain (missing parts from reference TRBV7-2 and TRBJ1-3): GAGVSQSPSNKVTEKGKDVELRCDPISGHTALYWYRQSLGQGLEFLIYFQGNSAPDKSGLPSDRFSAERTGGSVSTLTIQRTQQEDSAVYLCASSFSSTSSGNTIYFGEGSWLTVV.

This chain joins TRBV7-8 and TRBJ2-7; TRBD2 matches 8 bases. Germline V gives CDR1 SGHVS, CDR2 FQNEAQ. CDR3 length: 15 amino acids. J lost 5 bases, V lost 7 bases, and 13 bases had no gene match. The CDR3 here is CASTQLRTSRDEQYF. The CDR3 DNA is TGTGCCAGCACCCAACTAAGGACTAGCCGCGACGAGCAGTACTTC.

This clone occurred once. V gene TRBV29-1 combines with J gene TRBJ2-5; D unresolved. The germline V gene has CDR1 SQVTM and CDR2 ANQGSEA. Trimming took 4 bases from V and 5 from J, leaving 11 bases between them. The CDR3 loop spans 12 amino acids. The CDR3 DNA follows: TGCAGCGTTGTTGGAACCCCGGAGACCCAGTACTTC. It translates to CSVVGTPETQYF. The full variable domain, completed using reference TRBV29-1 and TRBJ2-5, is SAVISQKPSRDICQRGTSLTIQCQVDSQVTMMFWYRQQPGQSLTLIATANQGSEATYESGFVIDKFPISRPNLTFSTLTVSNMSPEDSSIYLCSVVGTPETQYFGPGTRLLVL.

The chain carries TRBV6-6 and TRBJ1-2, with D tentatively TRBD1 (5 bases). The CDR3 is 14 amino acids. Trimming removed 5 bases from V and 7 bases from J, with 17 bases in between. Germline loops: CDR1 MNHNY, CDR2 SVGAGI (reference sequence). The CDR3, as DNA: TGTGCCAGCAGTACCCTGGGGGGGGATGTTGGCTACACCTTC. Translating gives CASSTLGGDVGYTF.

A few counts support this clone. The chain links TRBV7-2 to TRBJ2-7; possibly TRBD2 for D (5 bases). Between the trimmed V and J ends, which lost 5 bases and 2 bases, there was a span of 16 bases. Germline V CDR1 and CDR2: SGHTA, FQGNSA. The CDR3 contains 15 residues. The DNA for the CDR3 is TGTGCCAGCAGCCCTGCAGCGGTCGGTGCCTACGAGCAGTACTTC. Protein: CASSPAAVGAYEQYF.

This rearrangement joins TRBV23-1 to TRBJ2-5; no reliable D call. TRBV23-1 is classed as an ORF, of uncertain function. Deletions cut 7 bases from V and 1 base from J, with 7 bases between. The CDR3 length is 12 residues. CDR3 sequence reads: CASIGTQETQYF. In nucleotides, the CDR3 is TGCGCCAGCATTGGAACCCAAGAGACCCAGTACTTC.

This chain joins TRBV25-1 and TRBJ1-2; unclear D gene. With 2 bases removed from V and 1 base from J, the gap between germline ends came to 8 bases. Germline CDR1 reads MGHDK; CDR2 reads SYGVNS. This CDR3 is built from 14 residues. CDR3 sequence (DNA): TGTGCCAGCAGTGAAGCGATATTTAACTATGGCTACACCTTC. Protein: CASSEAIFNYGYTF.

This rearrangement joins TRBV11-2 to TRBJ1-2; D is perhaps TRBD1 (5 bases). Germline CDR1 SGHAT, CDR2 FQNNGV. V was pared by 4 bases and J by 8 bases, with 14 bases between. The CDR3 contains 13 residues. CDR3 bases: TGTGCCAGCAGCTCACAGGCTACCGGGGGCTACACCTTC. Translating gives CASSSQATGGYTF.

The chain uses TRBV5-1 and TRBJ2-7; a possible D gene is TRBD1 (6 bases). The germline V gene has CDR1 SGHRS and CDR2 YFSETQ. The CDR3 has 14 residues. V was pared by 4 bases and J by 2 bases, with 13 bases between. The CDR3 sequence is CASSIRDTAYEQYF. The CDR3 bases are TGCGCCAGCAGCATCCGGGACACTGCCTACGAGCAGTACTTC.

This clone was picked up one time. This sequence joins TRBV21-1 and TRBJ2-2; the table's D call TRBD1 went unverified against the DNA. TRBV21-1 is described as a pseudogene. The CDR3 covers 17 residues. The CDR3 sequence is CASSKRQGTPNTGELFF. The CDR3 region has the DNA TGTGCCAGCAGCAAGAGACAGGGTACGCCTAACACCGGGGAGCTGTTTTTT.

This clone was detected only once. J is TRBJ2-4 and V is TRBV6-1, with 9 bases aligning to TRBD1. Germline V gives CDR1 MNHNS, CDR2 SASEGT. The junction had 9 bases not matched to a gene; V was cut back by 7 bases and J by 5 bases. The CDR3 has 15 residues. Here the CDR3 DNA reads TGTGCCAGCACAGAACAGGGGGCGATCCAAAACATTCAGTACTTC. It encodes CASTEQGAIQNIQYF.

The chain couples TRBV5-6 to TRBJ2-7; 7 nucleotides match TRBD2. This CDR3 has 14 amino acids. V shed 4 bases, J shed 5 bases, and the junction held 9 bases outside the gene matches. CDR1 SGHDT and CDR2 YYEEEE come from the germline V gene. The CDR3 loop reads CASSPGGRAHEQYF. In nucleotides, the CDR3 is TGTGCCAGCAGCCCGGGGGGAAGAGCCCACGAGCAGTACTTC.

The chain is built from TRBV9 and TRBJ1-2; D ambiguous. Germline lookup yields CDR1 SGDLS and CDR2 YYNGEE. The ends were cut back, 0 bases at V and 8 bases at J, with 14 bases in the middle. The CDR3 totals 14 residues. The CDR3 DNA follows: TGTGCCAGCAGCGTAGCTACCGGGTTCGGAGGCTACACCTTC. Its protein product is CASSVATGFGGYTF.

The rearrangement links TRBV2 to TRBJ1-2, with D possibly being TRBD1 (6 bases). With 1 base removed from V and 8 bases from J, the gap between germline ends came to 17 bases. CDR3 length: 15 residues. CDR1 and CDR2 (germline): SNHLY, FYNNEI. The CDR3, as DNA: TGTGCCAGCAGTGAAGAGACCGTGGGGGCAGGAGGCTACACCTTC. This sequence encodes CASSEETVGAGGYTF.

This chain joins TRBV18 and TRBJ2-3; D is unresolved. The CDR3 length is 14 residues. V was clipped by 4 bases and J by 0 bases, with 8 bases between them. Germline CDR1 reads KGHSH; CDR2 reads LQKENI. CDR3 protein: CASSLSRSTDTQYF. CDR3 coding DNA: TGTGCCAGCTCACTTTCCCGAAGCACAGATACGCAGTATTTT.

The chain employs TRBV2 and TRBJ2-2; 8 bases map to TRBD1. CDR1 and CDR2 from the germline V gene are SNHLY and FYNNEI. The CDR3 length is 15 residues. V gave up 6 bases and J gave up 3 bases; unmatched junction bases: 6. The CDR3, as DNA: TGTGCCAGCAGCGACCAGGGGGCGGACACCGGGGAGCTGTTTTTT. This codes for CASSDQGADTGELFF.

This clone is a singleton in its sample. The chain links TRBV6-5 to TRBJ2-3, with TRBD2 matching 10 bases. Germline-derived CDR1 and CDR2 are MNHEY and SVGAGI. The CDR3 covers 15 residues. With V trimmed by 6 bases and J by 2 bases, 5 bases remained unmatched. The CDR3 DNA reads as TGTGCCAGCAGAAAAACTAGCGGGGTCACAGATACGCAGTATTTT. This codes for CASRKTSGVTDTQYF.

The chain couples TRBV2 to TRBJ2-3; 8 positions agree with TRBD1. Germline lookup yields CDR1 SNHLY and CDR2 FYNNEI. CDR3 length: 14 amino acids. J lost 1 base, V lost 9 bases, and 6 bases had no gene match. CDR3 region: CASTQGEGTDTQYF. In DNA form, the CDR3 reads TGTGCCAGTACACAGGGGGAAGGCACAGATACGCAGTATTTT.

Details on this clone: Other nucleotide sequences in the sample specify the same CDR3. In nucleotides, the CDR3 is TGCGCCAGCAGCCCGGGGACAGTGATGAACACTGAAGCTTTCTTT. It translates to CASSPGTVMNTEAFF. V is TRBV5-1 and J is TRBJ1-1; TRBD1 matches 7 bases. The CDR3 has 15 residues. Trimming took 4 bases from V and 0 from J; bases not matched to a gene: 6. Germline CDR1 and CDR2: SGHRS and YFSETQ.

This rearrangement joins TRBV7-9 to TRBJ2-7, with D hard to call. Trimming took 4 bases from V and 3 from J, leaving 13 bases between them. Germline V gene sequence: CDR1 SEHNR, CDR2 FQNEAQ (reference sequence). The CDR3 sequence is 14 residues long. CDR3 nucleotide sequence: TGTGCCAGCAGCTCCCACGGGCTGGACTACGAGCAGTACTTC. Translation: CASSSHGLDYEQYF.

The chain links TRBV29-1 to TRBJ2-5, with 12 bases fitting TRBD1. V shed 7 bases and J 5 bases; nucleotides not matched to a gene: 5. In germline, CDR1 is SQVTM, CDR2 ANQGSEA. The CDR3 consists of 13 residues. The CDR3 DNA is TGCAGCGCCGGGGACAGGGGGCGTGAGACCCAGTACTTC. As protein: CSAGDRGRETQYF.